This T cell receptor beta chain was sequenced during a study of OX40 agonist ivuxolimab in advanced cancers. Study-level findings and limits: The expanded peripheral T cells' antigen specificity was not determined. Average numbers of expanded clones were greater in CD8+ T cells than in CD4+.

Trimming cost V 2 bases and J 0 bases, with 12 bases left between them. Germline lookup yields CDR1 SGDLS and CDR2 YYNGEE. The CDR3 spans 16 residues. Comment on this clone: The antigen is undetermined.

Assay used: immunoSEQ multiplex PCR; TCRdb lists only in-frame clones, some missing. Here the sample spans 55,000 to 70,000 clones, roughly nine tenths being singletons. At baseline, cycle 4 day 1, and cycle 7 day 1, blood was sampled. This chain uses TRBV9 with TRBJ2-1; tentatively, D is TRBD1 or TRBD2 (5 bases each). The input for sequencing was CD4+ or CD8+ T cells sorted from blood, taken in a trial of the OX40 agonist ivuxolimab. This receptor was taken from an adult with an advanced solid tumor such as melanoma, head and neck, liver or kidney cancer. The CDR3 loop reads CASSVRGSSSYNEQFF. DNA of the CDR3: TGTGCCAGCAGCGTGAGGGGCTCAAGCTCCTACAATGAGCAGTTCTTC.